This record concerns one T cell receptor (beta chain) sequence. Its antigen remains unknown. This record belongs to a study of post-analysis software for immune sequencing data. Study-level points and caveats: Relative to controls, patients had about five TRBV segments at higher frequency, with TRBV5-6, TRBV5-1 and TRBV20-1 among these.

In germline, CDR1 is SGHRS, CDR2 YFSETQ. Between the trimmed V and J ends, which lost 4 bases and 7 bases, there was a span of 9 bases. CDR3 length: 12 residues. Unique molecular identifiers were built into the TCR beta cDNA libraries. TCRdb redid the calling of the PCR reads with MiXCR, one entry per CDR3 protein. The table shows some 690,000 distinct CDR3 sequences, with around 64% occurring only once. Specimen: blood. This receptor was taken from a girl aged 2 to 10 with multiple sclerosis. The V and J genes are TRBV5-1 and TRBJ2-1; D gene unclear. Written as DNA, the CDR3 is TGCGCCAGCAGCCGTAGCTGGAATGAGCAGTTCTTC. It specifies CASSRSWNEQFF.